Each of the 26 T cell receptor beta chains below was sequenced from the same sample in a study of T-cell reconstitution after alpha-beta-depleted transplantation in children. Preparation of the TCRbeta library involved a method that used unique molecular identifiers. In TCRdb, the PCR reads were re-called with MiXCR into one record per CDR3 protein. The sample has 300,000 or so distinct CDR3 sequences, 20% to 30% seen once. Sample: PBMCs, mostly from graft donor cells, taken 180 days after TCRalphabeta/CD19-depleted stem cell transplant. These receptors all come from a male patient aged 10 to 17 who had a stem cell transplant for acute lymphoblastic leukemia, so the T cells may come from the graft donor.

This clonotype was seen more than once but under ten times. V usage is TRBV11-2 and J usage is TRBJ1-4; D is ambiguous. Looked up from germline, CDR1 is SGHAT and CDR2 is FQNNGV. V lost 4 bases, J lost 5 bases, and 14 bases lay in between. This CDR3 has 15 amino acids. The CDR3 DNA follows: TGTGCCAGCAGCTCTATCCATCCCTGGAATGAAAAACTGTTTTTT. Amino acids: CASSSIHPWNEKLFF.

The V and J genes are TRBV27 and TRBJ1-4; 7 bases line up with TRBD1. Trimming removed 0 bases from V and 8 bases from J; junction bases left unmatched: 3. The CDR3 runs to 14 residues. Germline lookup yields CDR1 MNHEY and CDR2 SMNVEV (reference sequence). The CDR3 spells CASSLSPGGEKLFF. The DNA for the CDR3 is TGTGCCAGCAGTTTATCGCCAGGGGGGGAAAAACTGTTTTTT.

The chain carries TRBV7-9 and TRBJ2-2; D perhaps matches TRBD2 (6 bases). V was pared by 5 bases and J by 4 bases, with 20 bases between. CDR3 size: 17 residues. CDR1 and CDR2 (germline): SEHNR, FQNEAQ (reference sequence). CDR3: CASSTRLGGYLTGELFF. CDR3 DNA: TGTGCCAGCAGCACCAGACTAGGCGGCTATCTCACCGGGGAGCTGTTTTTT.

This chain connects TRBV6-5 to TRBJ2-1; 9 bases align to TRBD1. CDR1 and CDR2 from the germline V gene are MNHEY and SVGAGI. The CDR3 length is 15 residues. The V segment lost 4 bases and the J segment 7 bases; nucleotides outside the gene matches: 8. For the CDR3, the DNA is TGTGCCAGCAGTTCATCCGGGACAGGGCAAAATGAGCAGTTCTTC. It specifies CASSSSGTGQNEQFF.

The chain links TRBV7-9 to TRBJ2-6; D assignment may be TRBD1 or TRBD2 (6 bases each). The V and J ends lost 1 base and 0 bases respectively, with 7 bases between them. Germline assignment: CDR1 SEHNR and CDR2 FQNEAQ (reference sequence). The CDR3 has 16 amino acids. CDR3 in amino acids: CASSLGGASGANVLTF. The CDR3, as DNA: TGTGCCAGCAGCTTAGGGGGGGCCTCTGGGGCCAACGTCCTGACTTTC.

The chain is built from TRBV19 and TRBJ2-1, with D tentatively TRBD2 (5 bases). CDR3 length equals 12 residues. Germline CDR1 reads LNHDA; CDR2 reads SQIVND (reference sequence). Between the trimmed V and J ends, which lost 2 bases and 8 bases, there was a span of 7 bases. The CDR3 protein is CASSIWRDEQFF. DNA of the CDR3: TGTGCCAGTAGTATATGGCGGGATGAGCAGTTCTTC.

Of note for this clonotype: The junction shows a germline mismatch at one end, possibly a read error. The V call is TRBV15, the J call TRBJ2-7, with TRBD2 matching 8 bases. Germline CDR1 LNHNV, CDR2 YYDKDF (reference sequence). CDR3 size: 13 residues. The DNA for the CDR3 is TGTGCCACCAGCAGAGATAGGTGGACTAGCAGGGCCTTC. This translates into CATSRDRWTSRAF.

This rearrangement joins TRBV6-2 or TRBV6-3 to TRBJ2-7, with a tentative D call TRBD1 (7 bases). V gave up 4 bases and J gave up 2 bases, with 27 bases separating them. Germline V gene lookup returns CDR1 MNHEY and CDR2 SVGEGT. The CDR3 covers 19 residues. The CDR3 spells CASSLPQGGGTDTTYEQYF. The CDR3 region has the DNA TGTGCCAGCAGTTTGCCTCAAGGGGGCGGGACCGACACAACCTACGAGCAGTACTTC.

The chain couples TRBV5-6 to TRBJ2-2; perhaps D is TRBD1 or TRBD2 (5 bases each). Germline V gene sequence: CDR1 SGHDT, CDR2 YYEEEE. The V gene lost 7 bases and the J gene lost 4 bases, with 11 bases spanning the gap. The CDR3 runs 13 residues. CDR3 nucleotide sequence: TGTGCCAGCTTCGAGGGGATCACCGGGGAGCTGTTTTTT. Its protein is CASFEGITGELFF.

The chain has TRBV18 and TRBJ2-4, with D possibly being TRBD1 or TRBD2 (6 bases each). The V and J ends lost 3 bases and 5 bases respectively, with 14 bases between them. Per germline, CDR1 KGHSH and CDR2 LQKENI. This CDR3 contains 15 residues. CDR3 loop: CASSPLPGGQNIQYF. DNA of the CDR3: TGTGCCAGCTCACCGCTTCCCGGGGGCCAAAACATTCAGTACTTC.

The table lists this clonotype with a few counts. The chain links TRBV7-9 to TRBJ1-1; D call uncertain. Germline lookup yields CDR1 SEHNR and CDR2 FQNEAQ (reference sequence). The CDR3 runs 14 residues. V was clipped by 6 bases and J by 0 bases, with 11 bases between them. The chain's CDR3 is CASSKHRVNTEAFF. The DNA of the CDR3 is TGTGCCAGCAGTAAACACCGGGTGAACACTGAAGCTTTCTTT.

V is TRBV11-2 and J is TRBJ2-3; 9 bases match TRBD1. Germline V lookup: CDR1 SGHAT, CDR2 FQNNGV. The CDR3 runs 16 residues. With V trimmed by 5 bases and J by 3 bases, 9 bases remained unmatched. The CDR3 loop reads CASSTWTGDNTDTQYF. The DNA for the CDR3 is TGTGCCAGCAGCACTTGGACAGGGGACAATACAGATACGCAGTATTTT.

V is TRBV7-2 and J is TRBJ2-7, with unresolved D. V gave up 11 bases and J gave up 4 bases, with 12 bases separating them. Germline V gives CDR1 SGHTA, CDR2 FQGNSA. The CDR3 length is 11 residues. CDR3 nucleotides: TGTGCCTCCCGAGTGCGGTACGAGCAGTACTTC. It yields the protein CASRVRYEQYF. Full variable domain (missing parts from reference TRBV7-2 and TRBJ2-7): GAGVSQSPSNKVTEKGKDVELRCDPISGHTALYWYRQSLGQGLEFLIYFQGNSAPDKSGLPSDRFSAERTGGSVSTLTIQRTQQEDSAVYLCASRVRYEQYFGPGTRLTVT.

This chain uses TRBV12-3 or TRBV12-4 with TRBJ2-4, with D maybe TRBD1 (5 bases). The CDR3 has 13 residues. The CDR3 sequence is CATSGKTKNIQYF. The DNA of the CDR3 is TGTGCTACATCAGGGAAAACCAAAAACATTCAGTACTTC.

This clonotype was observed a handful of times. The genes are TRBV7-9 and TRBJ2-2; D call uncertain. Deletions cut 7 bases from V and 3 bases from J, with 9 bases between. CDR1 is SEHNR and CDR2 is FQNEAQ in the germline V gene (reference sequence). The CDR3 extends over 13 amino acids. The CDR3 region has the DNA TGTGCCAGCACCGGGCTGTACACCGGGGAGCTGTTTTTT. Residues: CASTGLYTGELFF. Based on the CDR3 plus reference TRBV7-9 and TRBJ2-2, the full variable domain is DTGVSQNPRHKITKRGQNVTFRCDPISEHNRLYWYRQTLGQGPEFLTYFQNEAQLEKSRLLSDRFSAERPKGSFSTLEIQRTEQGDSAMYLCASTGLYTGELFFGEGSRLTVL.

The chain employs TRBV7-3 and TRBJ1-3; D may be TRBD1 (5 bases). V shed 4 bases and J shed 3 bases, with 13 bases lying between them. The CDR3 loop spans 15 amino acids. CDR1 and CDR2 (germline): SGHTA, FQGTGA. The CDR3 region has the DNA TGTGCCAGCAGCTCCCAGGGCGCAGTTGGAAACACCATATATTTT. Amino acids: CASSSQGAVGNTIYF.

A few counts support this clonotype. The V call is TRBV20-1, the J call TRBJ2-7; TRBD2 might be the D (6 bases). The CDR3 has 12 amino acids. CDR1 and CDR2 (germline): DFQATT, SNEGSKA (reference sequence). The V gene lost 3 bases and the J gene lost 7 bases, with 13 bases spanning the gap. CDR3 protein: CSASREFREQYF. The DNA for the CDR3 is TGCAGTGCTAGCCGGGAGTTTCGGGAGCAGTACTTC.

In its sample, this clonotype was seen many times. J is TRBJ2-3 and V is TRBV7-3, with TRBD2 identical over 8 bases. Looked up from germline, CDR1 is SGHTA and CDR2 is FQGTGA. The CDR3 is 16 residues long. The V and J ends lost 5 bases and 1 base, in that order; junction bases with no gene match: 8. In nucleotides, the CDR3 is TGTGCCAGCAGCGCCGATGCAGCGGGAGGCACAGATACGCAGTATTTT. Its protein product is CASSADAAGGTDTQYF.

This clonotype was found a few times. The V gene is TRBV5-1, the J gene TRBJ2-3; tentatively, D is TRBD2 (7 bases). In germline, CDR1 is SGHRS, CDR2 YFSETQ. V was shortened by 0 bases and J by 6 bases, with 14 bases between the two germline ends. This CDR3 comprises 15 residues. The CDR3, as DNA: TGCGCCAGCAGCTTGGGAGGCGGGGGCAGGGATACGCAGTATTTT. Encoded protein: CASSLGGGGRDTQYF.

This clonotype appeared a few times. This rearrangement joins TRBV12-3 or TRBV12-4 to TRBJ1-5; the D is unclear. The CDR3 loop spans 13 amino acids. Deletions cut 2 bases from V and 5 bases from J, with 7 bases between. The CDR3 nucleotides are TGTGCCAGCAGTTTATACAGATATCAGCCCCAGCATTTT. Its translation: CASSLYRYQPQHF.

The chain links TRBV20-1 to TRBJ1-2, with D possibly TRBD1 on 6 matching bases. V dropped 7 bases and J dropped 4 bases, with 13 bases sitting between them. Germline-derived CDR1 and CDR2 are DFQATT and SNEGSKA (reference sequence). CDR3 length: 12 residues. CDR3 sequence: CSVPLTGYGYTF. The CDR3 region has the DNA TGCAGTGTCCCGTTGACAGGCTATGGCTACACCTTC.

This clonotype was detected only a few times. The chain links TRBV10-3 to TRBJ1-5, with a possible D match to TRBD1 (6 bases). There are 16 residues in the CDR3. The germline CDR1 and CDR2 sequences are ENHRY and SYGVKD. V lost 6 bases, J lost 0 bases, and 15 bases lay in between. CDR3 bases: TGTGCCATCAGCAAACAGGGATCCCCTAGCAATCAGCCCCAGCATTTT. Residues: CAISKQGSPSNQPQHF.

In this sample, this clonotype turned up many times. The V gene is TRBV5-1, the J gene TRBJ2-7, with 7 bases that match TRBD1. This CDR3 comprises 12 residues. Trimming took 4 bases from V and 5 from J; bases not matched to a gene: 3. Germline-derived CDR1 and CDR2 are SGHRS and YFSETQ. CDR3 DNA: TGCGCCAGCAGCCCGGGGACAGACGAGCAGTACTTC. It yields the protein CASSPGTDEQYF. The full variable domain, completed using reference TRBV5-1 and TRBJ2-7, is KAGVTQTPRYLIKTRGQQVTLSCSPISGHRSVSWYQQTPGQGLQFLFEYFSETQRNKGNFPGRFSGRQFSNSRSEMNVSTLELGDSALYLCASSPGTDEQYFGPGTRLTVT.

The chain links TRBV3-1 to TRBJ1-2, with 11 bases aligning to TRBD1. The CDR3 contains 18 residues. V gave up 0 bases and J gave up 4 bases; unmatched junction bases: 10. Germline values: CDR1 LGHDT, CDR2 YNNKEL (reference sequence). DNA of the CDR3: TGTGCCAGCAGCCAAGATCTGCCCGGGACAGGGGGTGGCTATGGCTACACCTTC. Translating gives CASSQDLPGTGGGYGYTF.

The chain combines TRBV11-2 with TRBJ1-2; TRBD1 aligns across 8 bases. The CDR3 loop spans 15 amino acids. Unmatched junction bases numbered 12, after V lost 4 bases and J lost 8 bases. Per germline, CDR1 SGHAT and CDR2 FQNNGV. The CDR3 DNA reads TGTGCCAGCAGCTCCTCCCTGGACAGGGCTCGAGGCTACACCTTC. This sequence encodes CASSSSLDRARGYTF.

Only a few counts were recorded for this clonotype. The chain combines TRBV10-1 with TRBJ2-1; 8 nucleotides match TRBD2. The CDR3 is 15 residues long. In germline, CDR1 is WNHNN, CDR2 SYGVQD (reference sequence). V lost 3 bases, J lost 2 bases, and 3 bases stayed unmatched. CDR3 coding DNA: TGCGCCAGCAGTGACGGGACTAGACCCTACAATGAGCAGTTCTTC. Translating gives CASSDGTRPYNEQFF.